This T cell receptor (beta chain) was observed in a study of blood T cells in healthy people across ages. Background on the study: In model experiments, template switching was able to capture about one barcoded beta molecule for every two T cells that were present. General study results and limits: Without sorted subsets, naive and antigen-experienced compartments could not be conclusively compared.

Together with a sample-barcoded 5' primer, a J-beta primer mix was included in a second PCR lasting about 7 to 12 cycles. Every cDNA was tagged by a template-switch adaptor with 12 random nucleotides. TCRdb fed the 5' RACE reads into MiXCR, producing one record per CDR3 protein. The top ten clones hold around 30% of a sample with a few hundred thousand distinct CDR3 sequences, 27% of them seen once. The germline gives CDR1 LGHNA, CDR2 YSLEER. The V and J ends lost 3 bases and 1 base respectively, with 5 bases between them. This CDR3 comprises 13 residues. Turning to this clonotype: Antigen unknown.

The source material was blood. V gene TRBV4-3 combines with J gene TRBJ2-3, with TRBD2 as a possible D gene (5 bases). The source of this sequence is a woman in her 70s in good health. The CDR3: CASSQRGTDTQYF. The CDR3 DNA follows: TGCGCCAGCAGCCAGAGGGGCACAGATACGCAGTATTTT.